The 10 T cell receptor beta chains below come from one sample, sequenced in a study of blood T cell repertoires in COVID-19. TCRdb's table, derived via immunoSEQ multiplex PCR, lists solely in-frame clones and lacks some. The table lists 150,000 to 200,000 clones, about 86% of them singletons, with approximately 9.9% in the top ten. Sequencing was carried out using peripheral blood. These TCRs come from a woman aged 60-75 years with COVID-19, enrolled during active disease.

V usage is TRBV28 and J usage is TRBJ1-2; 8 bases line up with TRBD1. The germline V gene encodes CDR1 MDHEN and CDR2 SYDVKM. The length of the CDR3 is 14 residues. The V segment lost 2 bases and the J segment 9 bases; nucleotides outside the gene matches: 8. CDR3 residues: CASSLQGAGPSYTF. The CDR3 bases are TGTGCCAGCAGTTTACAGGGGGCGGGCCCCAGCTACACCTTC.

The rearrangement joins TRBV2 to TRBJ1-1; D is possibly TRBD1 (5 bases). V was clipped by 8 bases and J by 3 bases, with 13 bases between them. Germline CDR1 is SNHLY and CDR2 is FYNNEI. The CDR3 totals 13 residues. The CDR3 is CASRVTGYTEAFF. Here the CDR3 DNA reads TGTGCCAGCCGAGTAACAGGTTACACTGAAGCTTTCTTT. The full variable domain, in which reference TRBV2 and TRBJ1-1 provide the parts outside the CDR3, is EPEVTQTPSHQVTQMGQEVILRCVPISNHLYFYWYRQILGQKVEFLVSFYNNEISEKSEIFDDQFSVERPDGSNFTLKIRSTKLEDSAMYFCASRVTGYTEAFFGQGTRLTVV.

The CDR3 nucleotides are TGTGCCAGCAGCTTACGCGTTGCCCTCAACACCGGGGAGCTGTTTTTT. Amino acids: CASSLRVALNTGELFF. This chain joins TRBV7-8 and TRBJ2-2; D gene uncertain. With 2 bases removed from V and 2 bases from J, the gap between germline ends came to 12 bases. This CDR3 spans 16 amino acids. Germline values: CDR1 SGHVS, CDR2 FQNEAQ.

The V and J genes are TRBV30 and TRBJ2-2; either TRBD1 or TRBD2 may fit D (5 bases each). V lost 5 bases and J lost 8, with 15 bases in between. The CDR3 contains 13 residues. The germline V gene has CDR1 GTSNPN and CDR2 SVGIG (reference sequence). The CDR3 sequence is CAWRGAEVGELFF. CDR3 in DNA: TGTGCCTGGCGAGGGGCGGAGGTAGGGGAGCTGTTTTTT.

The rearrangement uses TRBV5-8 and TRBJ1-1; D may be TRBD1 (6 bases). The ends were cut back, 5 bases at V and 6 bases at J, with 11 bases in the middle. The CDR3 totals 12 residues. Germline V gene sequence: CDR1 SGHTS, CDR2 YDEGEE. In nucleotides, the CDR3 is TGTGCCAGCAGAAGACAGGTCCCTGAAGCTTTCTTT. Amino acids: CASRRQVPEAFF.

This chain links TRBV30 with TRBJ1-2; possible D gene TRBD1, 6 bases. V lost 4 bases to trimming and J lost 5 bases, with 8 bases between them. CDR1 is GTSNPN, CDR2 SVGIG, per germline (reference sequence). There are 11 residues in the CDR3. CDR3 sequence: CAWNRVYGYTF. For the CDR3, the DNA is TGTGCCTGGAACAGGGTTTATGGCTACACCTTC. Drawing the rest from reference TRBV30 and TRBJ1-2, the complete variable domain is SQTIHQWPATLVQPVGSPLSLECTVEGTSNPNLYWYRQAAGRGLQLLFYSVGIGQISSEVPQNLSASRPQDRQFILSSKKLLLSDSGFYLCAWNRVYGYTFGSGTRLTVV.

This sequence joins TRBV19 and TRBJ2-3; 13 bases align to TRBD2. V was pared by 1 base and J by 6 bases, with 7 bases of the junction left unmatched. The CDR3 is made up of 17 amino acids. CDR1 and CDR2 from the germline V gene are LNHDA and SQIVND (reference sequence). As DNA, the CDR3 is TGTGCCAGTAGTATAGCTCGACTAGCGGGAGGAGGTGATACGCAGTATTTT. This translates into CASSIARLAGGGDTQYF.

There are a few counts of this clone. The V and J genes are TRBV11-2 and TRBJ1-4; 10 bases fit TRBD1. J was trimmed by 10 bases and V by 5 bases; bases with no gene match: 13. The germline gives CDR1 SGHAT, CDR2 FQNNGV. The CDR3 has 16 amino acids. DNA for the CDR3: TGTGCCAGCAGCCCTGGGACAGGGGACAGGAGGGCAAAACTGTTTTTT. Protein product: CASSPGTGDRRAKLFF.

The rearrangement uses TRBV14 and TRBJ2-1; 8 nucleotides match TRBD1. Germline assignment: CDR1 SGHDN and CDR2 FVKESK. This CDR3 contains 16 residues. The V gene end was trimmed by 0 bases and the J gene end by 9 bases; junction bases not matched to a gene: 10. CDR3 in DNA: TGTGCCAGCAGCCAAGATGGATGGCAGGGGGCAGTTGAGCAGTTCTTC. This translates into CASSQDGWQGAVEQFF. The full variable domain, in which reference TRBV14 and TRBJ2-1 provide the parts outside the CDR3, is EAGVTQFPSHSVIEKGQTVTLRCDPISGHDNLYWYRRVMGKEIKFLLHFVKESKQDESGMPNNRFLAERTGGTYSTLKVQPAELEDSGVYFCASSQDGWQGAVEQFFGPGTRLTVL.

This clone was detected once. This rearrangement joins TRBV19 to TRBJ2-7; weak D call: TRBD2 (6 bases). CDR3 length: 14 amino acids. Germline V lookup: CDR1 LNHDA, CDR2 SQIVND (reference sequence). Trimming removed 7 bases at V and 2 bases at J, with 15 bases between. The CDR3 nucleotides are TGTGCCAGTAATGCTGGTGGAGGGGCCTACGAGCAGTACTTC. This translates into CASNAGGGAYEQYF.